Shown below are 4 T cell receptor beta chains from a single sample sequenced in a study of blood T cell repertoires in COVID-19. The assay was immunoSEQ multiplex PCR, and TCRdb's table has in-frame clones only and misses some. Here the sample spans tens of thousands of clones, over 65% being singletons. The specimen was peripheral blood. These receptor sequences come from a human donor in a cohort sampled during active COVID-19.

The chain couples TRBV28 to TRBJ2-5, with TRBD1 as a possible D gene (5 bases). Germline CDR1 is MDHEN and CDR2 is SYDVKM. There are 13 residues in the CDR3. The V end was cut by 6 bases, the J end by 7 bases, with 15 bases between. CDR3 nucleotide sequence: TGTGCCAGCAGGCAAGGAACTCAGGGGACCCAGTACTTC. Translated, it gives CASRQGTQGTQYF.

Remarks on this clone: Sequence at one end of the junction differs from germline and may be a read error. The V gene is TRBV7-7, the J gene TRBJ2-5; 7 nucleotides line up with TRBD1. Per germline, CDR1 SSHAT and CDR2 FNYEAQ (reference sequence). The CDR3 loop spans 15 amino acids. CDR3 loop: CASSLVARGQETQYF. DNA for the CDR3: TGTGCTAGCAGCTTAGTCGCCAGGGGGCAAGAGACCCAGTACTTC.

The chain employs TRBV15 and TRBJ1-1, with D unresolved. This CDR3 is built from 17 residues. V was trimmed by 0 bases and J by 0 bases, leaving 14 bases between them. Germline CDR1 LNHNV, CDR2 YYDKDF (reference sequence). Here the CDR3 reads CATSRDASQQLNTEAFF. The CDR3 DNA reads TGTGCCACCAGCAGAGATGCTTCACAACAGCTGAACACTGAAGCTTTCTTT.

This clone was counted only a few times. The V and J genes are TRBV10-2 and TRBJ1-5; D is perhaps TRBD1 (6 bases). The CDR3 length is 15 residues. V shed 5 bases and J shed 4 bases, with 15 bases lying between them. The germline V gene has CDR1 WSHSY and CDR2 SAAADI. Written as DNA, the CDR3 is TGCGCCAGCAGTCCCCTCGGGACAACAAATCAGCCCCAGCATTTT. Amino acid sequence: CASSPLGTTNQPQHF.